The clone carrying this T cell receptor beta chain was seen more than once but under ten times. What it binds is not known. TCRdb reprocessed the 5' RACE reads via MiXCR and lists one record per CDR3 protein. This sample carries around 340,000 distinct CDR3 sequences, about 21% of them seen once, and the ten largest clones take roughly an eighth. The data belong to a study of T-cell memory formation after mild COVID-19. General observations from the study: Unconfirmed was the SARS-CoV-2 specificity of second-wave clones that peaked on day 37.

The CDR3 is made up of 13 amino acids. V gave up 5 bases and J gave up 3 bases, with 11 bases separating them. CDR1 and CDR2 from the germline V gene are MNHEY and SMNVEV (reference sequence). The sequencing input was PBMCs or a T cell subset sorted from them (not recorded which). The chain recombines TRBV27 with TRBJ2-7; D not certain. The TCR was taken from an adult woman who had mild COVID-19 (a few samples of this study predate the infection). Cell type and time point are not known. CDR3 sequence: CASSPGDFYEQYF. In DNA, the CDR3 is TGTGCCAGCAGTCCAGGCGATTTCTACGAGCAGTACTTC.